The present T cell receptor (beta chain) was sequenced within a study of metastatic and nonmetastatic thyroid tumors. This clone was recorded at least ten times. The CDR3 totals 13 residues. CDR1 is LNHNV, CDR2 YYDKDF, per germline (reference sequence). V was trimmed by 0 bases and J by 5 bases, leaving 5 bases between them. MiXCR re-clonotyped the PCR reads for TCRdb. The sample holds about 23,000 clones, 20% seen once. No patient received treatment before thyroid surgery. The V gene is TRBV15, the J gene TRBJ2-1, with unresolved D. The sample was blood. The TCR originated in a female donor with papillary thyroid cancer or a benign thyroid nodule (not recorded which). Some clones in this sample may be carry-over from other donors' samples. The CDR3 sequence: CATSREYNNEQFF. In DNA form, the CDR3 reads TGTGCCACCAGCAGAGAGTACAACAATGAGCAGTTCTTC.